One and the same sample provided the 25 T cell receptor beta chains below, sequenced in a study of shared clonotypes between healthy human individuals. The repertoire was sequenced with immunoSEQ multiplex PCR; TCRdb's copy has only in-frame clones and lacks some. This table holds about 2.4 million clones, 80% to 95% found once. Sequencing was carried out using naive CD4+ T cells from PBMCs. Subset here: CD45RA+ positively selected. The receptors derive from a man between 18 and 29 years old in good health. Some clones in this sample may be carry-over from other donors' samples.

The CDR3 reads CASSLGRASRGNTEAFF. The CDR3 DNA reads TGTGCCAGCAGCTTAGGCCGGGCGAGCCGTGGGAACACTGAAGCTTTCTTT. The rearrangement uses TRBV7-8 and TRBJ1-1; D remains ambiguous. Germline assignment: CDR1 SGHVS and CDR2 FQNEAQ. V shed 1 base and J shed 1 base, with 16 bases lying between them. The CDR3 spans 17 residues.

This clone was seen once. The chain carries TRBV27 and TRBJ2-7, with 7 bases matching TRBD2. V shed 1 base, J shed 3 bases, and the junction held 6 bases outside the gene matches. CDR1 is MNHEY, CDR2 SMNVEV, per germline (reference sequence). The CDR3 spans 15 residues. The CDR3 sequence is CASSLLALARYEQYF. The CDR3 DNA sequence: TGTGCCAGCAGTTTATTGGCACTAGCGCGCTACGAGCAGTACTTC.

The chain couples TRBV6-1 to TRBJ2-7; a weak D match, TRBD2 (5 bases). Trimming stripped 6 bases from V and 5 bases from J, with 11 bases between. The CDR3 sequence is 12 residues long. Germline V gene lookup returns CDR1 MNHNS and CDR2 SASEGT. CDR3 DNA sequence: TGTGCCAGCAGACCTGCCGGGAACGAGCAGTACTTC. Translation: CASRPAGNEQYF.

The V and J genes are TRBV5-1 and TRBJ1-3; D unresolved. The CDR3 has 15 residues. V lost 1 base and J 0 bases, leaving 8 bases between the germline ends. Per the germline V gene, CDR1 is SGHRS and CDR2 is YFSETQ. This CDR3 is CASSLWQSSGNTIYF. The CDR3 coding sequence is TGCGCCAGCAGCTTGTGGCAGTCCTCTGGAAACACCATATATTTT.

The chain recombines TRBV6-1 with TRBJ2-7; 7 positions match TRBD2. There are 15 residues in the CDR3. Germline CDR1 and CDR2: MNHNS and SASEGT. V was clipped by 5 bases and J by 3 bases; unmatched bases: 10. The CDR3 region has the DNA TGTGCCAGCAGTCGGGAAGCGGGATTTGTCTACGAGCAGTACTTC. Protein product: CASSREAGFVYEQYF.

For this clone: The sample has other DNA sequences that encode this CDR3 too. The rearrangement links TRBV6-6 to TRBJ2-5, with D unresolved. Germline V gene sequence: CDR1 MNHNY, CDR2 SVGAGI (reference sequence). V lost 0 bases, J lost 5 bases, and 1 base lay in between. The CDR3 is 11 residues long. The CDR3 DNA reads as TGTGCCAGCAGTTACTCCGAGACCCAGTACTTC. Amino acid sequence: CASSYSETQYF.

The rearrangement uses TRBV4-3 and TRBJ1-5; D gene unclear. This CDR3 has 13 amino acids. Germline V gene sequence: CDR1 LGHNA, CDR2 YSLEER. With 3 bases removed from V and 3 bases from J, the gap between germline ends came to 6 bases. The CDR3 DNA reads TGCGCCAGCAGCCACCAGGTCAATCAGCCCCAGCATTTT. As protein: CASSHQVNQPQHF.

The chain combines TRBV2 with TRBJ2-7; no reliable D call. V was shortened by 3 bases and J by 2 bases, with 8 bases between the two germline ends. Germline lookup yields CDR1 SNHLY and CDR2 FYNNEI. CDR3 size: 13 residues. The CDR3 loop is CASSDRTAYEQYF. CDR3 nucleotide sequence: TGTGCCAGCAGTGACAGGACGGCCTACGAGCAGTACTTC. Full variable domain (remainder filled in from reference TRBV2 and TRBJ2-7): EPEVTQTPSHQVTQMGQEVILRCVPISNHLYFYWYRQILGQKVEFLVSFYNNEISEKSEIFDDQFSVERPDGSNFTLKIRSTKLEDSAMYFCASSDRTAYEQYFGPGTRLTVT.

V gene TRBV30 combines with J gene TRBJ1-3; weak D call: TRBD1 (5 bases). Trimming stripped 3 bases from V and 8 bases from J, with 17 bases between. The CDR3 extends over 14 amino acids. The germline V gene has CDR1 GTSNPN and CDR2 SVGIG (reference sequence). The CDR3: CAWRPQGLGHTIYF. In nucleotides, the CDR3 is TGTGCCTGGAGGCCCCAGGGCCTGGGCCACACCATATATTTT.

The V and J genes are TRBV9 and TRBJ2-1, with a possible D match to TRBD1 (6 bases). The CDR3 spans 15 residues. Germline V gene data show CDR1 as SGDLS and CDR2 as YYNGEE. V lost 2 bases, J lost 8 bases, and 17 bases lay in between. The CDR3 sequence: CASSVWGLAADEQFF. The CDR3 nucleotides are TGTGCCAGCAGCGTTTGGGGGCTAGCAGCTGATGAGCAGTTCTTC.

The chain combines TRBV15 with TRBJ1-1, with D perhaps TRBD1 (6 bases). Per germline, CDR1 LNHNV and CDR2 YYDKDF (reference sequence). The CDR3 loop spans 16 amino acids. Trimming stripped 2 bases from V and 4 bases from J, with 17 bases between. CDR3 protein: CATSRLTPGAGTEAFF. CDR3 sequence (DNA): TGTGCCACCAGCAGACTTACCCCAGGGGCGGGCACTGAAGCTTTCTTT. Supplemented by reference TRBV15 and TRBJ1-1, the full variable domain reads DAMVIQNPRYQVTQFGKPVTLSCSQTLNHNVMYWYQQKSSQAPKLLFHYYDKDFNNEADTPDNFQSRRPNTSFCFLDIRSPGLGDTAMYLCATSRLTPGAGTEAFFGQGTRLTVV.

This chain joins TRBV18 and TRBJ1-2, with TRBD1 matching over 8 bases. After removal of 2 bases from V and 7 bases from J, the junction contained 6 bases not matched to a gene. CDR1 and CDR2 from the germline V gene are KGHSH and LQKENI. CDR3 length equals 14 residues. In DNA, the CDR3 is TGTGCCAGCTCACCAGACAGGGGAGTGGCTGGCTACACCTTC. Its protein product is CASSPDRGVAGYTF.

This clone appeared once. V usage is TRBV30 and J usage is TRBJ2-1, with D perhaps matching TRBD1 or TRBD2 (5 bases each). The CDR3 spans 15 residues. Looked up from germline, CDR1 is GTSNPN and CDR2 is SVGIG (reference sequence). V lost 0 bases, J lost 4 bases, and 13 bases lay in between. The CDR3 DNA sequence: TGTGCCTGGAGTGTACTCGGGACGGGTTACAATGAGCAGTTCTTC. Its protein is CAWSVLGTGYNEQFF.

There are a few counts of this clone. The sample has other DNA sequences that encode this CDR3 too. The chain is built from TRBV7-9 and TRBJ1-1; D not certain. This CDR3 has 14 amino acids. The V end lost 1 base, the J end lost 4 bases, and 10 bases lay between the germline ends. The germline gives CDR1 SEHNR, CDR2 FQNEAQ (reference sequence). In nucleotides, the CDR3 is TGTGCCAGCAGCTTAGAAGGGTCGGGCACTGAAGCTTTCTTT. Residues: CASSLEGSGTEAFF.

The genes are TRBV13 and TRBJ1-2; weak D call: TRBD1 (5 bases). Deletions cut 4 bases from V and 4 bases from J, with 13 bases between. The CDR3 runs to 14 residues. Germline loops: CDR1 PRHDT, CDR2 FYEKMQ (reference sequence). CDR3 DNA: TGTGCCAGCAGCTCCGTCGCAGGGATCTATGGCTACACCTTC. Its translation is CASSSVAGIYGYTF.

V and J are TRBV7-9 and TRBJ2-5; tentative D call: TRBD2 (6 bases). This CDR3 has 14 amino acids. Per germline, CDR1 SEHNR and CDR2 FQNEAQ (reference sequence). V lost 4 bases, J lost 5 bases, and 14 bases lay in between. Here the CDR3 reads CASSSTRGGETQYF. The CDR3 bases are TGTGCCAGCAGCTCTACCCGAGGAGGGGAGACCCAGTACTTC.

Worth noting for this clone: Other DNA sequences within the sample encode an identical CDR3. This chain uses TRBV20-1 with TRBJ1-2; D ambiguous. The germline V gene encodes CDR1 DFQATT and CDR2 SNEGSKA (reference sequence). This CDR3 contains 11 residues. V was pared by 5 bases and J by 3 bases, with 7 bases between. CDR3 in amino acids: CSARRDYGYTF. The CDR3 DNA reads as TGCAGTGCTCGTAGGGACTATGGCTACACCTTC.

J is TRBJ2-7 and V is TRBV7-2; 7 bases are shared with TRBD2. The CDR3 runs to 16 residues. Germline V gene data show CDR1 as SGHTA and CDR2 as FQGNSA. V lost 0 bases to trimming and J lost 2 bases; unmatched junction nucleotides: 7. The CDR3 region has the DNA TGTGCCAGCAGCTTAGCCCTAGCGGCGGGAGCCTACGAGCAGTACTTC. The encoded protein is CASSLALAAGAYEQYF.

J is TRBJ2-1 and V is TRBV14; D gene unclear. Germline CDR1 SGHDN, CDR2 FVKESK. The CDR3 length is 13 residues. Trimming took off 2 bases at V and 3 bases at J, with 5 bases between the two ends. The CDR3 nucleotides are TGTGCCAGCAGCCAAAGTTACTACAATGAGCAGTTCTTC. The encoded protein is CASSQSYYNEQFF.

The rearrangement links TRBV28 to TRBJ1-2; TRBD1 might be the D (6 bases). CDR1 MDHEN and CDR2 SYDVKM come from the germline V gene. Trimming took off 1 base at V and 8 bases at J, with 23 bases between the two ends. The CDR3 has 17 residues. CDR3 in amino acids: CASSLLDFDRRGWGYTF. In DNA, the CDR3 is TGTGCCAGCAGTTTATTGGATTTCGACAGGCGAGGGTGGGGCTACACCTTC.

The V and J genes are TRBV7-9 and TRBJ2-3; possibly TRBD2 for D (5 bases). Germline V gene data show CDR1 as SEHNR and CDR2 as FQNEAQ (reference sequence). Between the trimmed V and J ends, which lost 1 base and 6 bases, there was a span of 8 bases. The CDR3 consists of 13 residues. In nucleotides, the CDR3 is TGTGCCAGCAGCTTAGGCGGGCAGGATACGCAGTATTTT. This gives the protein CASSLGGQDTQYF.

V is TRBV5-1 and J is TRBJ2-2; possible D gene TRBD1, 6 bases. The CDR3 is 14 residues long. V lost 6 bases and J 1 base, leaving 10 bases between the germline ends. Germline loops: CDR1 SGHRS, CDR2 YFSETQ. CDR3 nucleotide sequence: TGCGCCAGCAAATACAGGGAGAACACCGGGGAGCTGTTTTTT. Its protein product is CASKYRENTGELFF.

The chain joins TRBV10-1 to TRBJ1-2; possibly TRBD1 for D (6 bases). This CDR3 spans 13 amino acids. Germline lookup yields CDR1 WNHNN and CDR2 SYGVQD (reference sequence). The germline V and J ends were trimmed by 6 bases and 2 bases, with 10 bases remaining between them. CDR3 in amino acids: CASSHTGNYGYTF. CDR3 DNA sequence: TGCGCCAGCAGCCATACAGGGAACTATGGCTACACCTTC.

As for this clone: The sample holds other DNA sequences that translate to the same CDR3. J is TRBJ2-5 and V is TRBV5-1; tentative D call: TRBD1 (6 bases). The CDR3 spans 15 residues. Trimming removed 0 bases at V and 5 bases at J, with 14 bases between. Germline CDR1 SGHRS, CDR2 YFSETQ. The CDR3 region is CASSLERLGQETQYF. DNA for the CDR3: TGCGCCAGCAGCTTGGAAAGACTTGGACAGGAGACCCAGTACTTC.

The genes are TRBV6-5 and TRBJ1-5; D not resolved. Germline values: CDR1 MNHEY, CDR2 SVGAGI. Trimming took off 0 bases at V and 3 bases at J, with 12 bases between the two ends. This CDR3 comprises 16 residues. Here the CDR3 reads CASSYSGPSTNQPQHF. Here the CDR3 DNA reads TGTGCCAGCAGTTACTCAGGGCCAAGCACCAATCAGCCCCAGCATTTT.